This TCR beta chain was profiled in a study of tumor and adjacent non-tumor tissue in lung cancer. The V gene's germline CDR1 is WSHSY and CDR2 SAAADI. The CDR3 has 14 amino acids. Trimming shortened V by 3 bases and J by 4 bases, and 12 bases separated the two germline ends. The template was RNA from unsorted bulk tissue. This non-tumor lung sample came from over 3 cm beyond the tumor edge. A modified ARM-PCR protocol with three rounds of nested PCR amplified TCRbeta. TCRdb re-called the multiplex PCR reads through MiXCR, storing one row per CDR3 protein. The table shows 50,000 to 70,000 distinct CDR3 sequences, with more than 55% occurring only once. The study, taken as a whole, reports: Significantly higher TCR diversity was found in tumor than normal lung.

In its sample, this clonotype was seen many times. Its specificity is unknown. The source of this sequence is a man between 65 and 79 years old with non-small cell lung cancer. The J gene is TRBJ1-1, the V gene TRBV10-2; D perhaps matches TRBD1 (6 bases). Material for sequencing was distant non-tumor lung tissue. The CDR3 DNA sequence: TGCGCCAGCAGTGAAAAATCCAGGGGCACTGAAGCTTTCTTT. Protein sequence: CASSEKSRGTEAFF.